This T cell receptor (beta chain) was identified in a study of T cell responses to AZD1222 COVID-19 vaccine. Trimming took 0 bases from V and 13 from J, leaving 7 bases between them. This CDR3 is built from 12 residues. Germline values: CDR1 MNHNY, CDR2 SVGAGI (reference sequence). General study points: After the peak T cell response, and only then, were repertoires sampled.

A remark on this clone: The antigen is unknown.

Profiled with immunoSEQ multiplex PCR; TCRdb holds only in-frame clones, not every one. The sample holds roughly 24,000 clones; roughly 85% are singletons and the top ten take around 2.9%. The source is an adult who received the AZD1222 COVID-19 vaccine. The genes are TRBV6-6 and TRBJ1-6; a possible D gene is TRBD1 (5 bases). The sequencing used peripheral blood, collected 28 days after the second AZD1222 dose. The CDR3 DNA reads TGTGCCAGCAGTTACTCGGGGACTCCCCTCCACTTT. Translated, it gives CASSYSGTPLHF.